The present T cell receptor beta chain was sequenced within a study of OX40 agonist ivuxolimab in advanced cancers. As for the study in general: Patients treated during dose escalation were battling hepatocellular carcinoma, melanoma, renal cell or head and neck cancer. Under the entry rules, prior anti-PD-1, anti-PD-L1 or anti-CTLA-4 therapy was allowed, and roughly 43% had some.

Method: immunoSEQ multiplex PCR; TCRdb's copy keeps in-frame clones and lacks some. The table records 50,000 to 65,000 clones, around 86% of them present only once. This sequence originates from an adult with an advanced solid tumor such as melanoma, head and neck, liver or kidney cancer. Specimen: CD4+ or CD8+ T cells sorted from blood, collected in a trial of the OX40 agonist ivuxolimab.

CDR3 sequence: CAISESDLYGYTF. CDR3 sequence (DNA): TGTGCCATCAGTGAGTCGGATCTCTATGGCTACACCTTC. The chain is built from TRBV10-3 and TRBJ1-2; D remains ambiguous. Germline V gives CDR1 ENHRY, CDR2 SYGVKD. CDR3 length equals 13 residues. The V end was cut by 0 bases, the J end by 4 bases, with 6 bases between.